This record looks at one T cell receptor beta chain sequence and its context. Antigen: not known. This CDR3 region has 14 residues. Germline V gene data show CDR1 as LGHNA and CDR2 as YSLEER. Trimming took 5 bases from V and 5 from J, leaving 15 bases between them. This entry belongs to a study of T cell responses to AZD1222 COVID-19 vaccine. Produced via immunoSEQ multiplex PCR; TCRdb's table is partial and in-frame only. The table has about 150,000 clones, around 89% seen once; the top ten hold more than 2%. Overall study findings and caveats: Spike-specific TCR breadth rose after two AZD1222 doses, and depth rose as well.

The sequence derives from an adult in good health. The rearrangement uses TRBV4-3 and TRBJ2-5; TRBD1 is a possible D gene (6 bases). The sample in question was peripheral blood, obtained on day 0 of AZD1222 vaccination. CDR3 sequence reads: CASSALGAGETQYF. CDR3 bases: TGCGCCAGCAGCGCCCTGGGGGCAGGGGAGACCCAGTACTTC.